What follows describes a single TCR beta chain. The data were obtained in a study of control samples from healthy donors and cancer patients. Using immunoSEQ multiplex PCR, the repertoire was profiled, and TCRdb retains in-frame clones only, with some absent. The sample shows about 180,000 clones, around 87% of them seen only once. This CDR3 has 13 residues. Trimming pared 3 bases from V and 6 bases from J, leaving 11 bases between. CDR1 and CDR2 (germline): LNHDA, SQIVND (reference sequence). The source material was blood. The chain has TRBV19 and TRBJ1-1; D gene uncertain. This receptor was obtained from a woman aged 45-65 years in good health. CDR3 residues: CASSINGVSEAFF. The DNA for the CDR3 is TGTGCCAGTAGTATTAATGGGGTATCTGAAGCTTTCTTT.